These 26 T cell receptor beta chains were all obtained from the same sample, sequenced in a study of blood T cell repertoires in COVID-19. Assay used: immunoSEQ multiplex PCR; TCRdb lists only in-frame clones, some missing. This table has fewer than 250,000 clones, 86% appearing once. Sequenced material: peripheral blood. The source is a woman older than 75 with COVID-19, enrolled during active disease.

J is TRBJ2-3 and V is TRBV2; TRBD1 is a possible D gene (6 bases). The V and J ends lost 7 bases and 0 bases respectively, with 14 bases between them. Germline assignment: CDR1 SNHLY and CDR2 FYNNEI. This CDR3 has 15 amino acids. Here the CDR3 DNA reads TGTGCCAGCAAGTGGACAGTTTCGAGCACAGATACGCAGTATTTT. Protein sequence: CASKWTVSSTDTQYF.

The chain links TRBV19 to TRBJ1-1; D remains ambiguous. The length of the CDR3 is 13 residues. Germline lookup yields CDR1 LNHDA and CDR2 SQIVND (reference sequence). V lost 5 bases, J lost 4 bases, and 11 bases lay in between. The CDR3 here is CASSLAGLTEAFF. CDR3 nucleotide sequence: TGTGCCAGTAGTCTGGCAGGACTCACTGAAGCTTTCTTT.

The V gene is TRBV30, the J gene TRBJ1-1; D is unresolved. From germline, CDR1 is GTSNPN and CDR2 SVGIG (reference sequence). The germline V and J ends were trimmed by 1 base and 1 base, with 4 bases remaining between them. The CDR3 has 12 residues. This CDR3 is CAWSGGNTEAFF. The CDR3 bases are TGTGCCTGGAGTGGAGGGAACACTGAAGCTTTCTTT.

CDR3 DNA: TGTGCCAGCAGCCCCCGGGAGGGGATGAACTATGGCTACACCTTC. It translates to CASSPREGMNYGYTF. The chain carries TRBV11-2 and TRBJ1-2, with D possibly matching TRBD1 (5 bases). CDR1 is SGHAT, CDR2 FQNNGV, per germline. The CDR3 extends over 15 amino acids. V lost 5 bases and J 2 bases, leaving 15 bases between the germline ends.

The chain has TRBV7-2 and TRBJ1-5, with 11 bases identical to TRBD1. CDR1 SGHTA and CDR2 FQGNSA come from the germline V gene. V gave up 4 bases and J gave up 3 bases; unmatched junction bases: 5. This CDR3 is 16 amino acids long. CDR3 in DNA: TGTGCCAGCAGCTCGAGGGACAGGGGGTTCAATCAGCCCCAGCATTTT. It is translated as CASSSRDRGFNQPQHF.

The chain links TRBV7-9 to TRBJ2-1; 10 bases are shared with TRBD1. V trimming: 5 bases; J trimming: 6 bases; junction bases outside the gene matches: 4. The CDR3 covers 14 residues. Germline lookup yields CDR1 SEHNR and CDR2 FQNEAQ (reference sequence). DNA of the CDR3: TGTGCCAGCAGCATCGGGACAGGGGTCAATGAGCAGTTCTTC. It yields the protein CASSIGTGVNEQFF.

The chain employs TRBV19 and TRBJ1-5; D uncertain. Germline CDR1 LNHDA, CDR2 SQIVND (reference sequence). V dropped 3 bases and J dropped 10 bases, with 10 bases sitting between them. The CDR3 spans 12 residues. CDR3 amino acids: CASSIRRGPQHF. For the CDR3, the DNA is TGTGCCAGTAGTATTCGTAGAGGCCCCCAGCATTTT.

The gene calls are TRBV19 and TRBJ2-2, with TRBD1 identical over 9 bases. Germline CDR1 is LNHDA and CDR2 is SQIVND (reference sequence). V shed 9 bases, J shed 2 bases, and the junction held 10 bases outside the gene matches. The CDR3 length is 16 residues. The DNA for the CDR3 is TGTGCCAGCCACCAACCGGGACAGGGTAACACCGGGGAGCTGTTTTTT. Its translation: CASHQPGQGNTGELFF.

The V call is TRBV18, the J call TRBJ2-7; TRBD1 matches at 9 bases. The CDR3 runs 14 residues. Germline CDR1 KGHSH, CDR2 LQKENI. J gave up 4 bases and V 5 bases, and 6 bases lay outside the gene matches. CDR3 region: CASSAAQGAYEQYF. The CDR3 DNA reads TGTGCCAGCTCAGCGGCACAGGGGGCTTACGAGCAGTACTTC.

The chain combines TRBV11-2 with TRBJ2-2; D ambiguous. Between the trimmed V and J ends, which lost 0 bases and 0 bases, there was a span of 8 bases. Germline V gene data show CDR1 as SGHAT and CDR2 as FQNNGV. CDR3 length: 16 residues. CDR3 sequence: CASSLDNLSNTGELFF. The DNA of the CDR3 is TGTGCCAGCAGCTTAGATAACTTATCGAACACCGGGGAGCTGTTTTTT. Complete variable domain (other parts from reference TRBV11-2 and TRBJ2-2): EAGVAQSPRYKIIEKRQSVAFWCNPISGHATLYWYQQILGQGPKLLIQFQNNGVVDDSQLPKDRFSAERLKGVDSTLKIQPAKLEDSAVYLCASSLDNLSNTGELFFGEGSRLTVL.

The V gene is TRBV10-3, the J gene TRBJ1-2, with a possible D match to TRBD1 (6 bases). The CDR3 loop spans 14 amino acids. V was shortened by 2 bases and J by 6 bases, with 13 bases between the two germline ends. Germline CDR1 and CDR2: ENHRY and SYGVKD. The DNA of the CDR3 is TGTGCCATCAGTGAGCTGGGGGCGCCCCATGGCTACACCTTC. This codes for CAISELGAPHGYTF.

The rearrangement uses TRBV28 and TRBJ1-1; D possibly corresponds to TRBD1 (5 bases). CDR3 length equals 15 residues. V lost 7 bases and J 0 bases, leaving 15 bases between the germline ends. Per the germline V gene, CDR1 is MDHEN and CDR2 is SYDVKM. The CDR3 loop reads CASTALGALNTEAFF. The CDR3 bases are TGTGCCAGCACCGCATTAGGGGCCTTGAACACTGAAGCTTTCTTT.

This chain connects TRBV12-3 or TRBV12-4 to TRBJ2-1; a weak D match, TRBD2 (5 bases). The CDR3 runs 12 residues. The V end was cut by 3 bases, the J end by 8 bases, with 8 bases between. CDR3 sequence: CASSLLRDEQFF. The DNA for the CDR3 is TGTGCCAGCAGTTTGTTGAGGGATGAGCAGTTCTTC.

The chain couples TRBV5-4 to TRBJ2-5; possibly TRBD2 for D (7 bases). Per the germline V gene, CDR1 is SGHNT and CDR2 is YYREEE (reference sequence). The CDR3 consists of 15 residues. V lost 1 base and J 2 bases, leaving 12 bases between the germline ends. This chain's CDR3 is CASSLTGGQQETQYF. The CDR3 coding sequence is TGTGCCAGCAGCTTGACGGGGGGACAACAAGAGACCCAGTACTTC. Based on the CDR3 plus reference TRBV5-4 and TRBJ2-5, the full variable domain is ETGVTQSPTHLIKTRGQQVTLRCSSQSGHNTVSWYQQALGQGPQFIFQYYREEENGRGNFPPRFSGLQFPNYSSELNVNALELDDSALYLCASSLTGGQQETQYFGPGTRLLVL.

Concerning this clone: The sample holds other DNA sequences that translate to the same CDR3. This chain joins TRBV5-1 and TRBJ2-2, with D maybe TRBD1 (6 bases). V lost 2 bases, J lost 3 bases, and 17 bases lay in between. From germline, CDR1 is SGHRS and CDR2 YFSETQ. The CDR3 is 17 residues long. The CDR3 loop reads CASSLDPDRADTGELFF. The DNA of the CDR3 is TGCGCCAGCAGCTTAGACCCGGACAGAGCCGACACCGGGGAGCTGTTTTTT.

The chain carries TRBV15 and TRBJ2-5; TRBD2 agrees at 14 bases. In germline, CDR1 is LNHNV, CDR2 YYDKDF (reference sequence). The CDR3 runs 17 residues. V gave up 2 bases and J gave up 5 bases; unmatched junction bases: 7. In DNA form, the CDR3 reads TGTGCCACCAGCAGACAACCGGGACTAGCGGGGGCTGAGACCCAGTACTTC. This encodes CATSRQPGLAGAETQYF.

The chain recombines TRBV28 with TRBJ2-2; the D gene is possibly TRBD1 (6 bases). The CDR3 has 15 residues. V lost 7 bases and J 5 bases, leaving 17 bases between the germline ends. Germline V gene lookup returns CDR1 MDHEN and CDR2 SYDVKM. The CDR3 sequence is CASIRQGQITGELFF. The CDR3 nucleotides are TGTGCCAGCATTCGGCAGGGACAAATAACCGGGGAGCTGTTTTTT.

This chain connects TRBV5-1 to TRBJ1-3, with D perhaps matching TRBD1 (5 bases). Looked up from germline, CDR1 is SGHRS and CDR2 is YFSETQ. The CDR3 contains 16 residues. V was clipped by 5 bases and J by 0 bases, with 15 bases between them. Here the CDR3 reads CASSVSTGVSGNTIYF. CDR3 nucleotides: TGCGCCAGCAGTGTATCTACGGGGGTCTCTGGAAACACCATATATTTT.

This chain joins TRBV24-1 and TRBJ1-5; 9 bases line up with TRBD1. Germline CDR1 KGHDR, CDR2 SFDVKD. CDR3 length equals 15 residues. V trimming: 4 bases; J trimming: 6 bases; junction bases outside the gene matches: 6. CDR3 nucleotide sequence: TGTGCCACCAGTGAGCCGGGACAGGGAAGTCAGCCCCAGCATTTT. Amino acid sequence: CATSEPGQGSQPQHF.

The CDR3 nucleotides read TGTGCCACCAGTGATCCGCGGAGAGCGGGGGGGGACACAGATACGCAGTATTTT. Translated: CATSDPRRAGGDTDTQYF. The rearrangement links TRBV24-1 to TRBJ2-3; 10 bases are shared with TRBD2. Per the germline V gene, CDR1 is KGHDR and CDR2 is SFDVKD. The ends lost 3 bases at V and 2 bases at J; junction bases unmatched: 10. The CDR3 is made up of 18 amino acids.

This CDR3 reads CASSSSGQGYTEAFF. The CDR3 DNA reads TGTGCCAGCAGCAGCTCTGGACAGGGGTACACTGAAGCTTTCTTT. The V gene is TRBV21-1, the J gene TRBJ1-1; TRBD1, the D gene given by the table, was not confirmed from the DNA. TRBV21-1 is an annotated pseudogene. The CDR3 consists of 15 residues.

This clone was observed a few times. CDR3 sequence (DNA): TGTGCCAGCAGCCCACGGGAGACCGGGGAGCTGTTTTTT. It codes for CASSPRETGELFF. J is TRBJ2-2 and V is TRBV7-9; D is perhaps TRBD2 (6 bases). Trimming stripped 5 bases from V and 5 bases from J, with 9 bases between. CDR1 SEHNR and CDR2 FQNEAQ come from the germline V gene (reference sequence). The CDR3 spans 13 residues.

This clone was seen just once. The chain carries TRBV5-1 and TRBJ1-2, with D possibly being TRBD1 (6 bases). This CDR3 region has 14 residues. The V and J ends lost 3 bases and 8 bases respectively, with 17 bases between them. CDR1 and CDR2 (germline): SGHRS, YFSETQ. The CDR3 here is CASSYGDRTKGYTF. DNA of the CDR3: TGCGCCAGCAGCTATGGAGACAGGACCAAGGGCTACACCTTC.

The rearrangement links TRBV3-1 (or the pseudogene TRBV3-2) to TRBJ2-5; the D gene is possibly TRBD1 (5 bases). Germline-derived CDR1 and CDR2 are LGHDT and YNNKEL (reference sequence). The CDR3 length is 12 residues. The V gene lost 6 bases and the J gene lost 6 bases, with 11 bases spanning the gap. CDR3: CASSWTIQTQYF. DNA of the CDR3: TGTGCCAGCAGTTGGACAATCCAGACCCAGTACTTC.

The V call is TRBV2, the J call TRBJ1-2; 11 bases map to TRBD1. This CDR3 has 13 amino acids. Germline CDR1 is SNHLY and CDR2 is FYNNEI. After removal of 7 bases from V and 8 bases from J, the junction contained 6 bases not matched to a gene. CDR3 sequence (DNA): TGTGCCAGCACTAAGGACAGGGGGCAAGGCTACACCTTC. As protein: CASTKDRGQGYTF.

V gene TRBV28 combines with J gene TRBJ2-3, with a weak D call TRBD1 (5 bases). The V end lost 6 bases, the J end lost 0 bases, and 10 bases lay between the germline ends. Germline-derived CDR1 and CDR2 are MDHEN and SYDVKM. This CDR3 region has 14 residues. CDR3 sequence (DNA): TGTGCCAGCAGACCAGGGTTTAGCACAGATACGCAGTATTTT. Protein sequence: CASRPGFSTDTQYF.